Detailed here is one T cell receptor beta chain. Method: immunoSEQ multiplex PCR; TCRdb's copy keeps in-frame clones and lacks some. Of fewer than 250,000 clones listed, roughly 82% are singletons. V was pared by 5 bases and J by 5 bases, with 3 bases of the junction left unmatched. The CDR3 is 13 residues long. Germline values: CDR1 SGHVS, CDR2 FQNEAQ. These data come from a study of blood T cell repertoires in COVID-19. This receptor was identified in a woman aged 70-85 years with acute or convalescent COVID-19. Sequenced: peripheral blood. The V gene is TRBV7-8, the J gene TRBJ2-7, with TRBD1 identical over 10 bases. The chain's CDR3 is CASSRDRGNEQYF. In nucleotides, the CDR3 is TGTGCCAGCAGCCGGGACAGGGGAAACGAGCAGTACTTC.